The present T cell receptor (beta chain) was sequenced within a study of Ad26.COV2.S vaccination and SARS-CoV-2 variants. Study-wide context: Donor participated within the Ad26.COV2.S arm of the COV1001 trial. Donor got 5x10^10 or 1x10^11 viral particles of Ad26.COV2.S.

As concerns this clone: What it binds is not known.

This CDR3 contains 14 residues. V gave up 0 bases and J gave up 7 bases, with 13 bases separating them. The V gene's germline CDR1 is SGDLS and CDR2 YYNGEE. Findings and limits, study-wide: Breadth and depth estimates from TCRs may understate total T cell responses. Compared with placebo recipients, vaccine recipients had higher spike-specific TCR breadth.

Method: immunoSEQ multiplex PCR; TCRdb's copy keeps in-frame clones and lacks some. The sample carries about 350,000 clones, around 88% recorded once. Treatment: about 20 received Ad26.COV2.S at low or high dose, single or two shots; several received placebo; per-sample allocation not given. Specimens were obtained on day 63 following the first vaccine or placebo injection. The sequences come from peripheral blood, collected in a trial of Ad26.COV2.S vaccine versus placebo. This receptor was identified in a person aged 18 to 65 who received the Ad26.COV2.S COVID-19 vaccine or a placebo. The chain uses TRBV9 and TRBJ2-5; D unresolved. The chain's CDR3 is CASSVGPSLGTQYF. The CDR3 nucleotides are TGTGCCAGCAGCGTAGGACCTTCCCTCGGGACCCAGTACTTC.